This T cell receptor beta chain was sequenced during a study of blood T cell repertoires in COVID-19. Study context: Material from acute and convalescent COVID-19 was sourced from the United States, Italy and Spain. The analysed material was cDNA or gDNA that came from T cells, B-cell-depleted T cells, or PBMCs.

CDR1 is ENHRY, CDR2 SYGVKD, per germline. Losses at the gene ends were 4 bases for V and 1 base for J; bases not matched to a gene: 10. This CDR3 has 17 amino acids. Some clones are missing from TCRdb's copy, which holds only in-frame ones; the method was immunoSEQ multiplex PCR. There are 65,000 to 75,000 clones in the sample; roughly four fifths occur only once, and around 4.4% lies in the top ten. The TCR was taken from a woman aged 60-75 years with acute or convalescent COVID-19. Sequenced sample: peripheral blood. The chain combines TRBV10-3 with TRBJ1-2; 9 nucleotides match TRBD1. As DNA, the CDR3 is TGTGCCATCAGTGGACGGACAGGGGACGATTTTAACTATGGCTACACCTTC. Encoded protein: CAISGRTGDDFNYGYTF.